This T cell receptor beta chain was sequenced in a study of blood T cell repertoires in COVID-19. Study context: Samples came from the United States, Italy and Spain, spanning acute and convalescent COVID-19. T cells, B-cell-depleted T cells, or PBMCs provided the cDNA or gDNA that served as material.

This CDR3 is built from 16 residues. V dropped 0 bases and J dropped 0 bases, with 10 bases sitting between them. Germline V CDR1 and CDR2: SGHRS, YFSETQ. In the authors' methods: Reference gene primer amplification gave estimated nucleated cell counts. Assay: immunoSEQ multiplex PCR; the TCRdb copy retains only in-frame clones and omits some. That table gives V, J and clone size, and the DNA gave D and trimming. The sample holds 60,000 to 85,000 clones, approximately 92% seen once. Sample: peripheral blood. This TCR derives from a woman in her fifties or sixties with active COVID-19. The genes are TRBV5-1 and TRBJ2-4; D may be TRBD1 (6 bases). CDR3 amino acids: CASSLATGVAKNIQYF. The CDR3, as DNA: TGCGCCAGCAGCTTGGCGACAGGAGTAGCCAAAAACATTCAGTACTTC.